Listed below are T cell receptor beta chains from one sample, sequenced in a study of blood T cell repertoires in COVID-19. TCRdb's table, derived via immunoSEQ multiplex PCR, lists solely in-frame clones and lacks some. Here the sample spans over 130,000 clones, roughly four fifths being singletons. The sample consisted of peripheral blood. The receptors here all came from a woman of 80 years or more with acute or convalescent COVID-19. Both conserved end residues are part of each CDR3. Fields, in order: D gene, V gene, J gene, clone size, CDR3 protein, CDR3 DNA. D genes are given only for firm matches. Size values are once, few and many counts, or a class for expanded clones, and some rows have none.

d_gene: NA
v_gene: TRBV9
j_gene: TRBJ1-3
abundance: NA
CDR3aa: CASSVDGRGNTIYF
CDR3nt: TGTGCCAGCAGCGTAGATGGCAGAGGAAACACCATATATTTT

d_gene: NA
v_gene: TRBV2
j_gene: TRBJ1-1
abundance: NA
CDR3aa: CASSEDMFWTARNTEAFF
CDR3nt: TGTGCCAGCAGTGAAGATATGTTCTGGACAGCCAGGAACACTGAAGCTTTCTTT

d_gene: NA
v_gene: TRBV4-2
j_gene: TRBJ2-3
abundance: NA
CDR3aa: CASSGKGAIDTQYF
CDR3nt: TGTGCCAGCAGCGGGAAAGGGGCGATCGATACGCAGTATTTT

d_gene: TRBD2
v_gene: TRBV5-4
j_gene: TRBJ2-5
abundance: NA
CDR3aa: CASSSGTSGPETQYF
CDR3nt: TGTGCCAGCAGCTCCGGGACTAGCGGTCCCGAGACCCAGTACTTC

d_gene: TRBD1
v_gene: TRBV23-1
j_gene: TRBJ1-1
abundance: NA
CDR3aa: CASSRGQANTEAFF
CDR3nt: TGCGCCAGCAGCCGGGGACAGGCGAACACTGAAGCTTTCTTT

d_gene: TRBD1
v_gene: TRBV7-9
j_gene: TRBJ2-3
abundance: NA
CDR3aa: CASSAFRGGEYTDTQYF
CDR3nt: TGTGCCAGCAGCGCATTTAGAGGGGGCGAGTACACAGATACGCAGTATTTT

d_gene: NA
v_gene: TRBV4-1
j_gene: TRBJ1-2
abundance: NA
CDR3aa: CASSQDSLGARIGYTF
CDR3nt: TGCGCCAGCAGCCAAGATAGTCTGGGGGCGCGAATTGGCTACACCTTC

d_gene: TRBD1
v_gene: TRBV27
j_gene: TRBJ2-4
abundance: NA
CDR3aa: CASSLGLPDQFGRGLAKNIQYF
CDR3nt: TGTGCCAGCAGTTTGGGCCTTCCTGACCAGTTTGGCAGGGGGCTAGCCAAAAACATTCAGTACTTC

d_gene: TRBD1
v_gene: TRBV19
j_gene: TRBJ1-1
abundance: NA
CDR3aa: CASSAIDRATEAFF
CDR3nt: TGTGCCAGTAGTGCGATCGACAGGGCCACTGAAGCTTTCTTT

d_gene: TRBD1
v_gene: TRBV18
j_gene: TRBJ1-1
abundance: few
CDR3aa: CASSPGTATEAFF
CDR3nt: TGTGCCAGCTCACCCGGGACAGCCACTGAAGCTTTCTTT

d_gene: NA
v_gene: TRBV16
j_gene: TRBJ1-2
abundance: NA
CDR3aa: CASSQSEGRYYGYTF
CDR3nt: TGTGCCAGCAGCCAATCGGAGGGTAGATACTATGGCTACACCTTC

d_gene: TRBD2
v_gene: TRBV3-1/TRBV3-2
j_gene: TRBJ2-5
abundance: NA
CDR3aa: CASSPRLRGASRAQYF
CDR3nt: TGTGCCAGCAGCCCCAGGTTGCGGGGGGCTTCACGGGCCCAGTACTTC

d_gene: TRBD1
v_gene: TRBV12-5
j_gene: TRBJ1-2
abundance: NA
CDR3aa: CASGLWDRGDHGYTF
CDR3nt: TGTGCTAGTGGTTTATGGGACAGGGGGGACCATGGCTACACCTTC

d_gene: NA
v_gene: TRBV19
j_gene: TRBJ2-1
abundance: NA
CDR3aa: CASSIAIGAGSYNEQFF
CDR3nt: TGTGCCAGTAGTATAGCAATAGGAGCGGGTTCCTACAATGAGCAGTTCTTC

d_gene: TRBD2
v_gene: TRBV10-3
j_gene: TRBJ2-5
abundance: few
CDR3aa: CAIILPQGLARKTQYF
CDR3nt: TGTGCCATCATTCTACCACAGGGACTAGCTCGAAAGACCCAGTACTTC